Presented here are 32 T cell receptor beta chains from one specimen sequenced in a study of blood T cell repertoires in COVID-19 (dated by TCRdb to the early 2020s). Library preparation employed the immunoSEQ multiplex PCR assay. The clones in this table, taken by TCRdb from immuneACCESS, are in-frame only. Not every clone is retained; where verified, under half of the shortfall comes from an unresolved V gene, and the cause of the rest is unknown. The sample records 150,000 to 200,000 clones, about 88% of which are singletons. Roughly 4.7% of the sample is held by the ten biggest clonotypes. Sequenced input: peripheral blood. These receptors were taken from a human donor in a cohort sampled during active COVID-19.

This clone has more than one count but fewer than ten. V is TRBV10-3 and J is TRBJ1-2; D gene unclear. The germline gives CDR1 ENHRY, CDR2 SYGVKD. CDR3 length equals 13 residues. V lost 7 bases and J 4 bases, leaving 13 bases between the germline ends. The CDR3 sequence is CAINPGYGYGYTF. The CDR3 region has the DNA TGTGCCATCAATCCGGGGTATGGCTATGGCTACACCTTC.

The V call is TRBV10-2, the J call TRBJ1-1; possibly TRBD1 for D (5 bases). V lost 6 bases, J lost 4 bases, and 15 bases lay in between. The CDR3 has 14 amino acids. CDR1 and CDR2 (germline): WSHSY, SAAADI. In nucleotides, the CDR3 is TGCGCCAGCAGATGGGGCAGGGCCGCCACTGAAGCTTTCTTT. Amino acids: CASRWGRAATEAFF.

On this clone: The junction and the germline gene differ at one end; a read error may be behind it. The chain links TRBV4-1 to TRBJ2-1; 9 bases line up with TRBD2. Germline assignment: CDR1 MGHRA and CDR2 YSYEKL. The CDR3 sequence is 19 residues long. This CDR3 is CASSKDRRAGGLNYNEQFF. CDR3 DNA: TGCGCCAGCAGCAAAGATCGGCGAGCGGGAGGACTGAACTACAATGAGCAGTTCTTC.

V and J are TRBV18 and TRBJ2-3; possible D gene TRBD1, 6 bases. The CDR3 totals 18 residues. Germline CDR1 KGHSH, CDR2 LQKENI. Trimming took off 7 bases at V and 2 bases at J, with 25 bases between the two ends. CDR3: CASFIRPGTSLTTDTQYF. In DNA form, the CDR3 reads TGTGCCAGCTTCATTAGGCCCGGGACAAGCCTCACCACAGATACGCAGTATTTT.

The V gene is TRBV7-2, the J gene TRBJ2-2; TRBD1 matches 11 bases. Germline V CDR1 and CDR2: SGHTA, FQGNSA. The CDR3 length is 16 residues. V shed 8 bases and J 2 bases; nucleotides not matched to a gene: 7. The CDR3 is CASRGQGAGNTGELFF. DNA of the CDR3: TGTGCCAGCCGCGGACAGGGGGCAGGAAACACCGGGGAGCTGTTTTTT.

The rearrangement uses TRBV4-1 and TRBJ2-5, with 9 bases lining up with TRBD2. Trimming removed 4 bases from V and 4 bases from J; junction bases left unmatched: 1. Germline lookup yields CDR1 MGHRA and CDR2 YSYEKL. The CDR3 totals 13 residues. For the CDR3, the DNA is TGCGCCAGCAGCCCGACTAGCGGAGAGACCCAGTACTTC. Amino acids: CASSPTSGETQYF.

DNA for the CDR3: TGTGCCAGCAGCCGGGGACAGACCTATCAGCCCCAGCATTTT. Translation gives CASSRGQTYQPQHF. The chain couples TRBV2 to TRBJ1-5, with TRBD1 matching 7 bases. V lost 6 bases, J lost 5 bases, and 7 bases stayed unmatched. CDR1 is SNHLY, CDR2 FYNNEI, per germline. The CDR3 is made up of 14 amino acids.

This clone was observed a few times. The chain employs TRBV24-1 and TRBJ2-2, with D maybe TRBD1 (6 bases). The germline CDR1 and CDR2 sequences are KGHDR and SFDVKD. The CDR3 loop spans 16 amino acids. Deletions cut 0 bases from V and 1 base from J, with 8 bases between. The CDR3, as DNA: TGTGCCACCAGTGATTTGGCCAGGGGGAACACCGGGGAGCTGTTTTTT. Translated: CATSDLARGNTGELFF.

The rearrangement joins TRBV7-2 to TRBJ1-1; 7 positions agree with TRBD1. CDR3 length: 13 amino acids. Trimming removed 5 bases from V and 11 bases from J; junction bases left unmatched: 11. The germline V gene encodes CDR1 SGHTA and CDR2 FQGNSA. The CDR3 here is CASSHRGYRGAFF. The CDR3 region has the DNA TGTGCCAGCAGCCACAGGGGATACAGGGGTGCTTTCTTT.

V is TRBV28 and J is TRBJ2-7; 7 bases map to TRBD2. CDR3 length equals 13 residues. Unmatched junction bases numbered 2, after V lost 2 bases and J lost 4 bases. Germline V gene lookup returns CDR1 MDHEN and CDR2 SYDVKM. The CDR3 is CASSLAGVYEQYF. The CDR3, as DNA: TGTGCCAGCAGTTTAGCGGGAGTATACGAGCAGTACTTC.

The V gene is TRBV7-2, the J gene TRBJ2-1; the match to TRBD1 covers 9 bases. Trimming cost V 5 bases and J 7 bases; bases outside gene matches: 3. Germline loops: CDR1 SGHTA, CDR2 FQGNSA. The CDR3 contains 13 residues. The CDR3 spells CASSVQGANEQFF. The CDR3 bases are TGTGCCAGCAGCGTACAGGGGGCTAATGAGCAGTTCTTC.

The chain carries TRBV3-1 (or the pseudogene TRBV3-2) and TRBJ2-3; D not certain. This CDR3 comprises 15 residues. Germline V gene lookup returns CDR1 LGHDT and CDR2 YNNKEL (reference sequence). Trimming left V 3 bases short and J 6 bases short, with 16 bases between. CDR3 loop: CASSHGRRIGDTQYF. CDR3 sequence (DNA): TGTGCCAGCAGCCACGGTCGGCGGATTGGGGATACGCAGTATTTT.

V and J are TRBV7-9 and TRBJ1-3, with 9 bases fitting TRBD1. CDR1 is SEHNR and CDR2 is FQNEAQ in the germline V gene (reference sequence). The J segment lost 4 bases and the V segment lost 5 bases, leaving 12 bases of the junction unmatched. The CDR3 runs to 17 residues. The chain's CDR3 is CASSPGTGSFYGNTIYF. The CDR3 coding sequence is TGTGCCAGCAGCCCCGGGACAGGGTCCTTTTACGGAAACACCATATATTTT.

The rearrangement links TRBV2 to TRBJ1-6; 8 positions agree with TRBD1. The CDR3 contains 15 residues. V trimming: 8 bases; J trimming: 7 bases; junction bases outside the gene matches: 10. CDR1 and CDR2 (germline): SNHLY, FYNNEI. Here the CDR3 DNA reads TGTGCCAGCCAAGAGGCGCAGGGGGCGAATTCACCCCTCCACTTT. Translation: CASQEAQGANSPLHF.

The count of this clone is one. The chain joins TRBV7-8 to TRBJ2-1; D is possibly TRBD2 (6 bases). CDR3 length: 14 residues. Germline CDR1 reads SGHVS; CDR2 reads FQNEAQ. V was shortened by 4 bases and J by 5 bases, with 12 bases between the two germline ends. The CDR3 sequence: CASSSRETDNEQFF. The CDR3 DNA reads TGTGCCAGCAGCTCCCGGGAGACGGACAATGAGCAGTTCTTC.

The chain combines TRBV28 with TRBJ1-5, with D possibly being TRBD1 (6 bases). The CDR3 loop spans 18 amino acids. The V end was cut by 5 bases, the J end by 0 bases, with 20 bases between. CDR1 and CDR2 from the germline V gene are MDHEN and SYDVKM. In DNA form, the CDR3 reads TGTGCCAGCAGTACAACAGGGACCATACTCAATAGCAATCAGCCCCAGCATTTT. Its translation is CASSTTGTILNSNQPQHF.

This clone was seen a few times. The chain employs TRBV21-1 and TRBJ2-5; the table's D call, TRBD2, has no DNA check behind it. TRBV21-1 is shown as a pseudogene. The CDR3 has 17 amino acids. CDR3 sequence reads: CASSKGRASGTQETQYF. CDR3 nucleotides: TGTGCCAGCAGCAAAGGTAGAGCTAGCGGGACTCAAGAGACCCAGTACTTC.

This clone was counted once. The chain recombines TRBV19 with TRBJ2-3; perhaps TRBD1 as D (6 bases). V gave up 5 bases and J gave up 4 bases, with 10 bases separating them. Germline V CDR1 and CDR2: LNHDA, SQIVND (reference sequence). The CDR3 runs to 13 residues. CDR3 DNA sequence: TGTGCCAGTAGTGGCCAGGGGCCAGATACGCAGTATTTT. This encodes CASSGQGPDTQYF.

V gene TRBV6-2 or TRBV6-3 combines with J gene TRBJ1-1, with unresolved D. Germline-derived CDR1 and CDR2 are MNHEY and SVGEGT. CDR3 length equals 12 residues. V was trimmed by 5 bases and J by 2 bases, leaving 6 bases between them. The CDR3 reads CASSTVNTEAFF. The CDR3 region has the DNA TGTGCCAGCAGTACAGTAAACACTGAAGCTTTCTTT.

The sample holds one count of this clone. The rearrangement joins TRBV25-1 to TRBJ2-5; maybe TRBD2 (6 bases). The CDR3 totals 15 residues. Per germline, CDR1 MGHDK and CDR2 SYGVNS. With 1 base removed from V and 7 bases from J, the gap between germline ends came to 16 bases. The CDR3 region has the DNA TGTGCCAGCAGTGAATGGGGAGGACACGACGGGACCCAGTACTTC. Amino acids: CASSEWGGHDGTQYF.

This chain uses TRBV11-2 with TRBJ1-1; TRBD1 is a possible D gene (6 bases). CDR1 is SGHAT and CDR2 is FQNNGV in the germline V gene. The CDR3 spans 12 residues. The ends were cut back, 5 bases at V and 4 bases at J, with 8 bases in the middle. In nucleotides, the CDR3 is TGTGCCAGCAGCGCAGGGGTCACTGAAGCTTTCTTT. Translating it yields CASSAGVTEAFF.

The chain couples TRBV3-1 (or the pseudogene TRBV3-2) to TRBJ2-3; 7 positions match TRBD2. The junction had 8 bases not matched to a gene; V was cut back by 6 bases and J by 2 bases. CDR1 LGHDT and CDR2 YNNKEL come from the germline V gene (reference sequence). The CDR3 has 15 amino acids. CDR3 sequence reads: CASSPNSGSTDTQYF. The CDR3 nucleotides read TGTGCCAGCAGTCCGAATAGCGGGTCCACAGATACGCAGTATTTT.

This clone was seen only once. This chain connects TRBV3-1 (or the pseudogene TRBV3-2) to TRBJ2-3, with TRBD2 matching 11 bases. Germline CDR1 and CDR2: LGHDT and YNNKEL (reference sequence). V lost 4 bases and J lost 0; bases outside the gene matches: 6. This CDR3 region has 17 residues. The CDR3 region is CASSLSSGGLSTDTQYF. DNA of the CDR3: TGTGCCAGCAGCCTGTCTAGCGGGGGGTTGAGCACAGATACGCAGTATTTT.

On this clone itself: Relative to the germline gene, one junction end is altered; a read error may explain this. This chain links TRBV3-1 (or the pseudogene TRBV3-2) with TRBJ2-2; D might be TRBD1 (6 bases). CDR3 size: 15 residues. Germline CDR1 reads LGHDT; CDR2 reads YNNKEL (reference sequence). The CDR3 loop is CASSKDRKNTGELFF. The CDR3 region has the DNA TGTGCCAGCAGCAAAGACAGGAAGAACACCGGGGAGCTGTTTTTT.

This clone was detected only a few times. This rearrangement joins TRBV5-4 to TRBJ2-1, with D unclear. This CDR3 spans 14 amino acids. Trimming left V 0 bases short and J 4 bases short, with 8 bases between. The germline CDR1 and CDR2 sequences are SGHNT and YYREEE (reference sequence). CDR3 coding DNA: TGTGCCAGCAGCTTGGACATCCAGTACAATGAGCAGTTCTTC. Its protein product is CASSLDIQYNEQFF.

This clone was seen a handful of times. V is TRBV9 and J is TRBJ1-1, with TRBD1 matching over 8 bases. Germline loops: CDR1 SGDLS, CDR2 YYNGEE. The CDR3 consists of 16 residues. The J segment lost 5 bases and the V segment lost 4 bases, leaving 13 bases of the junction unmatched. CDR3 nucleotides: TGTGCCAGCAGCCCCGAGTGGGGCAGGGGGCGAACTGAAGCTTTCTTT. As protein: CASSPEWGRGRTEAFF.

This chain joins TRBV6-6 and TRBJ2-7, with a weak D call TRBD1 (5 bases). Germline lookup yields CDR1 MNHNY and CDR2 SVGAGI (reference sequence). The CDR3 is 13 residues long. Trimming left V 4 bases short and J 6 bases short, with 13 bases between. In nucleotides, the CDR3 is TGTGCCAGCAGTTTGCCAGGGTTGGCCGAGCAGTACTTC. Amino acids: CASSLPGLAEQYF.

The chain's CDR3 is CASSLAGTSSPLHF. CDR3 coding DNA: TGTGCCAGCAGCTTGGCCGGGACTTCTTCCCCCCTCCACTTT. The rearrangement links TRBV5-4 to TRBJ1-6, with D possibly matching TRBD1 (5 bases). The CDR3 sequence is 14 residues long. Germline V gene lookup returns CDR1 SGHNT and CDR2 YYREEE (reference sequence). Trimming pared 0 bases from V and 13 bases from J, leaving 14 bases between. Variable domain in full (rest from reference TRBV5-4 and TRBJ1-6): ETGVTQSPTHLIKTRGQQVTLRCSSQSGHNTVSWYQQALGQGPQFIFQYYREEENGRGNFPPRFSGLQFPNYSSELNVNALELDDSALYLCASSLAGTSSPLHFGNGTRLTVT.

The genes are TRBV18 and TRBJ1-4; D possibly corresponds to TRBD1 (6 bases). Germline V CDR1 and CDR2: KGHSH, LQKENI. CDR3 length equals 16 residues. Between the trimmed V and J ends, which lost 3 bases and 0 bases, there was a span of 11 bases. CDR3 bases: TGTGCCAGCTCACCCCAGGGGCTGCCAACTAATGAAAAACTGTTTTTT. This translates into CASSPQGLPTNEKLFF. Full variable domain (remainder filled in from reference TRBV18 and TRBJ1-4): NAGVMQNPRHLVRRRGQEARLRCSPMKGHSHVYWYRQLPEEGLKFMVYLQKENIIDESGMPKERFSAEFPKEGPSILRIQQVVRGDSAAYFCASSPQGLPTNEKLFFGSGTQLSVL.

The chain uses TRBV27 and TRBJ2-3; 11 nucleotides match TRBD2. The CDR3 is 17 amino acids. Trimming at V came to 5 bases and at J to 5 bases, leaving 12 bases not matched to a gene. From germline, CDR1 is MNHEY and CDR2 SMNVEV (reference sequence). The CDR3 DNA follows: TGTGCCAGCAGTACACTCGTAGCGGGAGGGCCTGGAGATACGCAGTATTTT. Translated: CASSTLVAGGPGDTQYF.

The chain links TRBV18 to TRBJ1-6; no clear D. V gave up 3 bases and J gave up 13 bases, with 13 bases separating them. CDR3 length equals 13 residues. Per the germline V gene, CDR1 is KGHSH and CDR2 is LQKENI. The CDR3 protein is CASSPGPQDPLHF. The CDR3 nucleotides read TGTGCCAGCTCACCGGGCCCCCAAGATCCCCTCCACTTT.

The gene calls are TRBV7-9 and TRBJ2-1, with a weak D call TRBD2 (6 bases). V dropped 2 bases and J dropped 2 bases, with 10 bases sitting between them. Germline CDR1 and CDR2: SEHNR and FQNEAQ (reference sequence). The CDR3 contains 15 residues. CDR3 sequence reads: CASSLLSGAYNEQFF. The CDR3 region has the DNA TGTGCCAGCAGCTTACTTTCGGGGGCCTACAATGAGCAGTTCTTC.